This T cell receptor (beta chain) was captured by sequencing in a study of OX40 agonist ivuxolimab in advanced cancers. Looking at the study overall: Three dose-escalation patients had partial responses: one with hepatocellular carcinoma and two with cutaneous melanoma.

This clone came up once. Sequencing used immunoSEQ multiplex PCR; TCRdb keeps in-frame clones, though not all of them. The sample lists 60,000 to 65,000 clones, about 85% occurring once. This CDR3 is built from 15 residues. Germline values: CDR1 SNHLY, CDR2 FYNNEI. With 1 base removed from V and 2 bases from J, the gap between germline ends came to 12 bases. The chain carries TRBV2 and TRBJ2-7; D unclear. The sequence derives from an adult with an advanced solid tumor such as melanoma, head and neck, liver or kidney cancer. Sequenced here: CD4+ or CD8+ T cells sorted from blood, sampled in a trial of the OX40 agonist ivuxolimab. The CDR3 region is CASSEVIGRAYEQYF. CDR3 DNA: TGTGCCAGCAGTGAAGTTATAGGCAGAGCCTACGAGCAGTACTTC. Based on the CDR3 plus reference TRBV2 and TRBJ2-7, the full variable domain is EPEVTQTPSHQVTQMGQEVILRCVPISNHLYFYWYRQILGQKVEFLVSFYNNEISEKSEIFDDQFSVERPDGSNFTLKIRSTKLEDSAMYFCASSEVIGRAYEQYFGPGTRLTVT.